The T cell receptor (beta chain) described here comes from a study of T cell repertoires in cytomegalovirus infection (dated by TCRdb to the late 2010s). Looking at the study overall: Because public TCR beta signatures pointed to carriage of CMV infection together with the matching HLA type, the HLA type of each donor mattered for the analysis.

Overall results and qualifications from the work: The ex vivo response was dominated by HLA-C-restricted CMV-specific TCR beta clonotypes, which also provided the single most frequent clonotype in two of eight donors. In both this cohort and an independent cohort of some 350 donors, the cumulative frequency of public TCR beta family members distinguished carriers of CMV infection plus the relevant HLA type.

Turning to this clonotype: Its recognized antigen is unknown. No base quality information exists; no much larger clone differs at one position.

The sample was run on an Illumina HiSeq 1500. TCRdb trimmed the raw reads at Q25, called clones with MiXCR and kept productive beta chains. Each entry merges the rows of one CDR3 protein and shows their most common DNA and genes. The table for this sample lists roughly 760,000 distinct CDR3 sequences; under 40% of them were counted only once. Around 2.6% of the sample is taken by the ten largest. Trimmed from V: 5 bases; trimmed from J: 7 bases; junction bases lacking a gene match: 7. According to the germline V gene, CDR1 reads SGHTA and CDR2 reads FQGNSA. From its cysteine to its phenylalanine, the CDR3 spans 15 amino acids. Only CDR3 DNA is held: 45 bases, read in frame from base 1.

The chain uses TRBV7-2 and TRBJ2-1; TRBD2 aligns with 11 central bases. The clonotype originates from a human donor in good health (CMV status not recorded). Some clones in this sample may be carry-over from other donors' samples. Specimen: PBMCs. CDR3 loop: CASSMTSGNRNEQFF. The DNA sequence is given as TGTGCCAGCAGCATGACTAGCGGGAATCGGAATGAGCAGTTCTTC.